Presented here are 25 T cell receptor beta chains from one specimen sequenced in a study of T cells in Graves' hyperthyroidism and ophthalmopathy. Amplification targeted TCR beta CDR3 regions from RNA transcripts. A first-round RT-PCR of the TCR CDR3 used the HTBI primer set. Each CDR3 protein is one row after TCRdb ran MiXCR on the multiplex PCR reads. This sample has around 610,000 distinct CDR3 sequences, with approximately 14% found just once. The material sequenced was blood. The receptors come from a woman between 40 and 50 years old with Graves' ophthalmopathy.

This clonotype was seen ten or more times. The chain combines TRBV20-1 with TRBJ1-2; D is uncertain. This CDR3 spans 12 amino acids. The germline V and J ends were trimmed by 6 bases and 4 bases, with 12 bases remaining between them. Germline V gene data show CDR1 as DFQATT and CDR2 as SNEGSKA (reference sequence). Written as DNA, the CDR3 is TGCAGTGCCGGCGGGGTCGGCTATGGCTACACCTTC. This encodes CSAGGVGYGYTF.

This clonotype was detected ten times or more. This chain links TRBV20-1 with TRBJ2-5; D is ambiguous. Germline loops: CDR1 DFQATT, CDR2 SNEGSKA (reference sequence). The CDR3 totals 14 residues. Trimming took 1 base from V and 3 from J, leaving 12 bases between them. The CDR3 DNA sequence: TGCAGTGCTAGAGGCCCTAGGGCGGAAGAGACCCAGTACTTC. As protein: CSARGPRAEETQYF.

This clonotype was picked up many times. This chain connects TRBV6-2 or TRBV6-3 to TRBJ1-5, with D perhaps TRBD1 (5 bases). This CDR3 contains 12 residues. V was clipped by 7 bases and J by 7 bases, with 11 bases between them. Germline V gives CDR1 MNHEY, CDR2 SVGEGT. CDR3 sequence (DNA): TGTGCCAGCACCGACAGTTTGCAGCCCCAGCATTTT. Translation: CASTDSLQPQHF.

This chain joins TRBV4-3 and TRBJ2-4; D gene ambiguous. The CDR3 consists of 17 residues. Germline-derived CDR1 and CDR2 are LGHNA and YSLEER. Trimming removed 0 bases from V and 1 base from J, with 13 bases in between. CDR3 protein: CASSQERRRDAKNIQYF. The CDR3 DNA reads as TGCGCCAGCAGCCAAGAAAGAAGGAGAGACGCCAAAAACATTCAGTACTTC.

This clonotype came up many times. J is TRBJ1-2 and V is TRBV20-1; 10 bases fit TRBD1. Germline trimming cut 6 bases from V and 6 bases from J; bases unmatched to any gene: 7. This CDR3 contains 13 residues. Germline assignment: CDR1 DFQATT and CDR2 SNEGSKA (reference sequence). The CDR3 loop reads CSAFRQGADGYTF. In DNA form, the CDR3 reads TGCAGTGCCTTCCGACAGGGGGCGGATGGCTACACCTTC.

In its sample, this clonotype was seen many times. The chain employs TRBV27 and TRBJ1-2; D not resolved. Germline-derived CDR1 and CDR2 are MNHEY and SMNVEV (reference sequence). This CDR3 has 14 amino acids. Trimming left V 5 bases short and J 9 bases short, with 19 bases between. The CDR3 sequence: CASSPTMVEKRYTF. CDR3 nucleotides: TGTGCCAGCAGTCCTACTATGGTGGAGAAGCGCTACACCTTC.

The rearrangement links TRBV5-6 to TRBJ2-4; D not certain. Trimming cost V 4 bases and J 3 bases, with 11 bases left between them. Germline assignment: CDR1 SGHDT and CDR2 YYEEEE. The CDR3 contains 14 residues. The CDR3 nucleotides are TGTGCCAGCAGCGCCCTAGTGGGCAAAAACATTCAGTACTTC. Amino acid sequence: CASSALVGKNIQYF.

Points on this clonotype: Being one base from a much bigger clone, this may be a read error. This sequence joins TRBV12-3 or TRBV12-4 and TRBJ2-3; TRBD1 is a possible D gene (6 bases). V was trimmed by 7 bases and J by 2 bases, leaving 10 bases between them. This CDR3 is built from 13 residues. CDR3 region: CASKGTNTDTQYF. CDR3 bases: TGTGCCAGCAAAGGGACAAACACAGATACGCAGTATTTT.

This clonotype has at least ten counts. V is TRBV6-2 or TRBV6-3 and J is TRBJ2-7, with a tentative D call TRBD2 (6 bases). V gave up 0 bases and J gave up 0 bases, with 15 bases separating them. The germline CDR1 and CDR2 sequences are MNHEY and SVGEGT. The length of the CDR3 is 17 residues. CDR3 sequence reads: CASSYSSSSGRSYEQYF. The CDR3 DNA follows: TGTGCCAGCAGTTACTCGTCGTCCAGCGGGCGCTCCTACGAGCAGTACTTC.

This clonotype was detected many times. The V call is TRBV3-1, the J call TRBJ2-7; D is possibly TRBD2 (5 bases). V lost 4 bases and J lost 11, with 18 bases in between. The CDR3 loop spans 13 amino acids. CDR1 is LGHDT, CDR2 YNNKEL, per germline (reference sequence). In DNA form, the CDR3 reads TGTGCCAGCAGCCCTCAATCGGGTTGGGGAGAGTACTTC. Translated: CASSPQSGWGEYF.

This clonotype was counted at least ten times. With a much larger clone just one base away, this may be a read error. The chain recombines TRBV27 with TRBJ2-7, with D perhaps given as TRBD1 or TRBD2 (5 bases each). The germline V and J ends were trimmed by 3 bases and 0 bases, with 9 bases remaining between them. Germline loops: CDR1 MNHEY, CDR2 SMNVEV (reference sequence). This CDR3 is 14 amino acids long. CDR3 sequence: CASSFRDGSYEQYF. The CDR3 bases are TGTGCCAGCAGTTTCAGGGACGGCTCCTACGAGCAGTACTTC.

This clonotype has only a few counts. This chain uses TRBV7-3 with TRBJ2-2; D might be TRBD1 (5 bases). With 2 bases removed from V and 6 bases from J, the gap between germline ends came to 7 bases. The germline V gene encodes CDR1 SGHTA and CDR2 FQGTGA. The CDR3 has 13 amino acids. CDR3 in amino acids: CASSLQTAGELFF. Written as DNA, the CDR3 is TGTGCCAGCAGCTTACAGACAGCCGGGGAGCTGTTTTTT.

In this sample, this clonotype turned up many times. The V gene is TRBV7-8, the J gene TRBJ2-7; maybe TRBD2 (5 bases). CDR1 and CDR2 (germline): SGHVS, FQNEAQ. There are 15 residues in the CDR3. V was trimmed by 3 bases and J by 0 bases, leaving 12 bases between them. CDR3 amino acids: CASSFGGSASYEQYF. The CDR3 coding sequence is TGTGCCAGCAGCTTTGGTGGTAGCGCCTCCTACGAGCAGTACTTC.

This clonotype has ten or more counts. The chain joins TRBV6-2 or TRBV6-3 to TRBJ2-1, with 11 nucleotides matching TRBD1. V shed 0 bases, J shed 5 bases, and the junction held 3 bases outside the gene matches. The CDR3 extends over 16 amino acids. Per the germline V gene, CDR1 is MNHEY and CDR2 is SVGEGT. CDR3 residues: CASSYSRDRGNNEQFF. Here the CDR3 DNA reads TGTGCCAGCAGTTACTCAAGGGACAGGGGGAACAATGAGCAGTTCTTC.

This clonotype has just a few counts. The genes are TRBV2 and TRBJ1-2; D gene unclear. The CDR3 runs to 12 residues. Between the trimmed V and J ends, which lost 6 bases and 7 bases, there was a span of 12 bases. Per the germline V gene, CDR1 is SNHLY and CDR2 is FYNNEI. CDR3 residues: CASSATGSGYTF. CDR3 bases: TGTGCCAGCAGCGCCACCGGGTCTGGCTACACCTTC.

The chain employs TRBV28 and TRBJ2-6; no definite D call. The V end lost 8 bases, the J end lost 0 bases, and 14 bases lay between the germline ends. This CDR3 is built from 16 residues. Germline lookup yields CDR1 MDHEN and CDR2 SYDVKM. This CDR3 reads CASGQKWDSGANVLTF. DNA of the CDR3: TGTGCCAGCGGGCAGAAATGGGACTCTGGGGCCAACGTCCTGACTTTC.

This clonotype was seen repeatedly, ten times or more. This chain joins TRBV6-5 and TRBJ2-5; no clear D. Germline-derived CDR1 and CDR2 are MNHEY and SVGAGI. Trimming removed 0 bases at V and 2 bases at J, with 13 bases between. The CDR3 is 16 residues long. The CDR3, as DNA: TGTGCCAGCAGTTACTCGGCAGCCATGATTCAAGAGACCCAGTACTTC. Translated: CASSYSAAMIQETQYF.

A few counts support this clonotype. This chain joins TRBV20-1 and TRBJ2-7; no definite D call. Germline V gene sequence: CDR1 DFQATT, CDR2 SNEGSKA (reference sequence). The CDR3 has 12 residues. Trimming shortened V by 0 bases and J by 4 bases, and 7 bases separated the two germline ends. Here the CDR3 reads CSARDLLYEQYF. CDR3 sequence (DNA): TGCAGTGCTAGAGATCTCCTATACGAGCAGTACTTC.

This clonotype was seen a handful of times. The chain uses TRBV5-6 and TRBJ2-7; D uncertain. CDR3 length: 16 amino acids. V was trimmed by 0 bases and J by 0 bases, leaving 13 bases between them. Germline V gives CDR1 SGHDT, CDR2 YYEEEE. CDR3 protein: CASSLVVGRYSYEQYF. In DNA form, the CDR3 reads TGTGCCAGCAGCTTGGTAGTTGGTCGGTACTCCTACGAGCAGTACTTC.

This clonotype was seen ten or more times. The chain recombines TRBV28 with TRBJ2-7; TRBD2 matches at 8 bases. Trimming cost V 5 bases and J 2 bases; bases outside gene matches: 14. CDR3 length: 17 amino acids. Germline V gene sequence: CDR1 MDHEN, CDR2 SYDVKM. CDR3 region: CASSPGTLAGITYEQYF. The CDR3 DNA reads as TGTGCCAGCAGTCCCGGGACATTAGCGGGGATAACCTACGAGCAGTACTTC.

This clonotype was found many times. The chain employs TRBV27 and TRBJ2-7, with 12 bases that match TRBD2. V lost 5 bases and J lost 1; bases outside the gene matches: 0. This CDR3 is built from 14 residues. Germline assignment: CDR1 MNHEY and CDR2 SMNVEV (reference sequence). The DNA of the CDR3 is TGTGCCAGCAGTACTAGCGGGGGGTCCTACGAGCAGTACTTC. Protein sequence: CASSTSGGSYEQYF.

This clonotype was recorded at least ten times. The V and J genes are TRBV20-1 and TRBJ2-2, with TRBD2 matching 12 bases. From germline, CDR1 is DFQATT and CDR2 SNEGSKA (reference sequence). The V segment lost 1 base and the J segment 5 bases; nucleotides outside the gene matches: 8. The CDR3 sequence is 17 residues long. The CDR3 coding sequence is TGCAGTGCTAGAGCCCCTAGCGGGAGGGCAAGGACCGGGGAGCTGTTTTTT. This codes for CSARAPSGRARTGELFF.

At least ten counts were recorded for this clonotype. V and J are TRBV10-1 and TRBJ2-7; D is ambiguous. V was shortened by 8 bases and J by 6 bases, with 20 bases between the two germline ends. CDR1 is WNHNN, CDR2 SYGVQD, per germline (reference sequence). CDR3 size: 14 residues. CDR3 in amino acids: CASASGPHFSEQYF. DNA of the CDR3: TGCGCCAGCGCCTCAGGACCGCACTTCTCCGAGCAGTACTTC.

This clonotype came up many times. This chain connects TRBV7-8 to TRBJ1-5; TRBD1 is a possible D gene (5 bases). This CDR3 region has 15 residues. The germline CDR1 and CDR2 sequences are SGHVS and FQNEAQ. V gave up 3 bases and J gave up 7 bases, with 16 bases separating them. The CDR3 loop reads CASSFDSGVGQPQHF. The CDR3 DNA reads TGTGCCAGCAGCTTCGACAGTGGGGTGGGACAGCCCCAGCATTTT.

The table lists this clonotype with many counts. The V gene is TRBV4-2, the J gene TRBJ2-7, with D unresolved. The V gene lost 0 bases and the J gene lost 2 bases, with 5 bases spanning the gap. CDR1 and CDR2 from the germline V gene are LGHNA and YNFKEQ. CDR3 length: 13 residues. CDR3 DNA: TGTGCCAGCAGCCAAGATAAGGCCTACGAGCAGTACTTC. Translated: CASSQDKAYEQYF.